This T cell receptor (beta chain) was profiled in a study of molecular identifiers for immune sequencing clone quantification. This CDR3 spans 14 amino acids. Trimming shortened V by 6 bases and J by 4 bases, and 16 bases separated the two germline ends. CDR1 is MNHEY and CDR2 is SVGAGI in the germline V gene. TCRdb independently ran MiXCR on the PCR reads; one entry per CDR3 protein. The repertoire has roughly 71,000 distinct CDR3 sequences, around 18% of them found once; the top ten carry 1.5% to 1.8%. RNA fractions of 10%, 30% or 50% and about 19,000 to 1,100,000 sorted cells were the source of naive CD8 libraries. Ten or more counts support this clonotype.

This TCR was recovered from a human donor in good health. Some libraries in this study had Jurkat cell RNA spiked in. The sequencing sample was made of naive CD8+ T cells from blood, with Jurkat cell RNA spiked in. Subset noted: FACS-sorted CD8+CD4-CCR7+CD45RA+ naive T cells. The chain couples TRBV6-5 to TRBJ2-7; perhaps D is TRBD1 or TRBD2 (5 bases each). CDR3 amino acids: CASSSGTRLYEQYF. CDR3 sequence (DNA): TGTGCCAGCAGCTCCGGGACCCGCTTATACGAGCAGTACTTC.